What follows are 12 T cell receptor beta chains derived from one specimen sequenced in a study of blood T cell repertoires in COVID-19. TCRdb's table, derived via immunoSEQ multiplex PCR, lists solely in-frame clones and lacks some. The sample holds 240,000 or so clones, about nine tenths seen once. Input material: peripheral blood. These receptor sequences come from a man in his 60s who had recovered from COVID-19.

This chain links TRBV5-3 with TRBJ2-2, with D possibly matching TRBD1 (7 bases). TRBV5-3 qualifies as an ORF whose function is uncertain. The CDR3 is 17 residues long. V lost 1 base and J lost 6, with 19 bases in between. The CDR3 spells CARSLKIRQGGPGELFF. In nucleotides, the CDR3 is TGTGCCAGAAGCTTGAAGATTCGGCAGGGGGGTCCCGGGGAGCTGTTTTTT.

This clone was counted once. The V gene is TRBV5-1, the J gene TRBJ1-1, with a possible D match to TRBD1 (5 bases). Per the germline V gene, CDR1 is SGHRS and CDR2 is YFSETQ. V gave up 8 bases and J gave up 6 bases, with 20 bases separating them. This CDR3 has 14 residues. The CDR3 region has the DNA TGCGCCAGTTCCCCCGCGGGGGGATCCCCTGAAGCTTTCTTT. This encodes CASSPAGGSPEAFF.

V gene TRBV19 combines with J gene TRBJ2-2, with a possible D match to TRBD1 (5 bases). Germline-derived CDR1 and CDR2 are LNHDA and SQIVND (reference sequence). Trimming removed 5 bases from V and 6 bases from J, with 7 bases in between. The CDR3 runs 12 residues. The CDR3 loop is CASSLGPGELFF. CDR3 coding DNA: TGTGCCAGTAGTTTGGGGCCCGGGGAGCTGTTTTTT.

V gene TRBV5-4 combines with J gene TRBJ2-1, with D possibly matching TRBD1 (5 bases). V was cut by 1 base and J by 0 bases, with 20 bases left in between. This CDR3 comprises 19 residues. Germline CDR1 SGHNT, CDR2 YYREEE (reference sequence). The CDR3 sequence is CASSLSQGTRGSSYNEQFF. DNA for the CDR3: TGTGCCAGCAGCTTGAGTCAGGGCACCCGTGGAAGCTCCTACAATGAGCAGTTCTTC.

The chain couples TRBV27 to TRBJ1-2; TRBD1 matches at 10 bases. CDR3 length: 16 residues. Germline lookup yields CDR1 MNHEY and CDR2 SMNVEV (reference sequence). J lost 6 bases, V lost 0 bases, and 7 bases had no gene match. The DNA of the CDR3 is TGTGCCAGCAGTTTATCCTGGACAGGGGGGAAGGATGGCTACACCTTC. This codes for CASSLSWTGGKDGYTF.

V and J are TRBV5-1 and TRBJ1-3, with D uncertain. CDR3 size: 14 residues. The V end was cut by 4 bases, the J end by 3 bases, with 11 bases between. CDR1 and CDR2 (germline): SGHRS, YFSETQ. CDR3 in amino acids: CASSARSFGNTIYF. CDR3 bases: TGCGCCAGCAGCGCACGGAGTTTTGGAAACACCATATATTTT.

The chain uses TRBV6-1 and TRBJ1-5; D not certain. The CDR3 is made up of 14 amino acids. Germline values: CDR1 MNHNS, CDR2 SASEGT. The ends were cut back, 3 bases at V and 6 bases at J, with 12 bases in the middle. Here the CDR3 reads CASSDGDLGQPQHF. CDR3 nucleotides: TGTGCCAGCAGTGACGGTGATCTCGGTCAGCCCCAGCATTTT.

The J gene is TRBJ1-1, the V gene TRBV6-4; 7 nucleotides line up with TRBD1. The V and J ends lost 5 bases and 1 base, in that order; junction bases with no gene match: 4. The CDR3 sequence is 14 residues long. CDR1 MRHNA and CDR2 SNTAGT come from the germline V gene. The CDR3 DNA sequence: TGTGCCAGCAGTCTCACAGGGGAGAACACTGAAGCTTTCTTT. Its translation: CASSLTGENTEAFF.

This sequence joins TRBV18 and TRBJ1-4; possibly TRBD1 for D (5 bases). V was trimmed by 7 bases and J by 6 bases, leaving 12 bases between them. CDR1 and CDR2 (germline): KGHSH, LQKENI. CDR3 size: 13 residues. This chain's CDR3 is CASLEGTDEKLFF. The CDR3 coding sequence is TGTGCCAGCTTGGAGGGGACGGATGAAAAACTGTTTTTT.

The V gene is TRBV5-1, the J gene TRBJ2-5, with 13 bases identical to TRBD2. Losses at the gene ends were 4 bases for V and 4 bases for J; bases not matched to a gene: 10. This CDR3 region has 17 residues. Germline V gene data show CDR1 as SGHRS and CDR2 as YFSETQ. The CDR3 DNA is TGCGCCAGCAGCCTGGAGTTGGGGACTAGCGGGACAGAGACCCAGTACTTC. As protein: CASSLELGTSGTETQYF.

The rearrangement uses TRBV5-6 and TRBJ2-7; possible D gene TRBD2, 5 bases. With 0 bases removed from V and 3 bases from J, the gap between germline ends came to 16 bases. Germline CDR1 is SGHDT and CDR2 is YYEEEE. The CDR3 extends over 16 amino acids. The chain's CDR3 is CASSLELTHEGYEQYF. The CDR3 nucleotides read TGTGCCAGCAGCTTGGAGTTGACCCACGAGGGCTACGAGCAGTACTTC.

The rearrangement uses TRBV21-1 and TRBJ2-1; TRBD1, the table's D call, lacks a check against the DNA. TRBV21-1 is a recognized pseudogene. This CDR3 has 16 amino acids. Written as DNA, the CDR3 is TGTGCCAGCAGCAAGATCAGGCCCCAGGATTACAATGAGCAGTTCTTC. It codes for CASSKIRPQDYNEQFF.